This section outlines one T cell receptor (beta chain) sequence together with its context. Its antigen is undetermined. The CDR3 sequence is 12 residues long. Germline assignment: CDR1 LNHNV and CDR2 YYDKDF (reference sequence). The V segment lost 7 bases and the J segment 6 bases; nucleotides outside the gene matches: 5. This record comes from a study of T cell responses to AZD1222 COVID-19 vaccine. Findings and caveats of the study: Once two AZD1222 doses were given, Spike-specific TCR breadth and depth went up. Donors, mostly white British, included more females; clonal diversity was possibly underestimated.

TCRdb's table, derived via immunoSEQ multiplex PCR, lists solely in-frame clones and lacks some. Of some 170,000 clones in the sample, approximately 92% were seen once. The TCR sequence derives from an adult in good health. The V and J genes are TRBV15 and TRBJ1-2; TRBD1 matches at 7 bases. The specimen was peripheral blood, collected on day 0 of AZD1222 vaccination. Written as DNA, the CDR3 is TGTGCCACCACCCGACAGGGCGATGGCTACACCTTC. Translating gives CATTRQGDGYTF.